A single TCR beta chain is shown here with its context. Its antigen is still unknown. Deep-level running was used for the assay. TCRdb keeps only in-frame clones here, not all; method: immunoSEQ multiplex PCR. The table includes about 2.4 million clones, over 85% detected once. The data were taken from a study of shared clonotypes between healthy human individuals. As for the study in general: The study used three CD4 naive, three CD4 memory, two CD8 naive and one CD8 memory plate per donor. General study points: Incomplete sequencing of sorted subsets was indicated by rarefaction despite large depth. Expectations were that clonotype sharing among donors would be affected by sequencing depth.

The CDR3 has 14 residues. Germline V lookup: CDR1 MDHEN, CDR2 SYDVKM. With 7 bases clipped from V and 9 bases from J, the junction kept 8 bases outside the gene matches. The chain links TRBV28 to TRBJ1-6; 8 bases fit TRBD1. Sample: naive CD4+ T cells from PBMCs. Subset denoted: CD45RA+ positively selected. The sequence was obtained from a man aged 18 to 35 in good health. Some clones in this sample may be carry-over from other donors' samples. DNA of the CDR3: TGTGCCAGCATAGGGACAGGAAAAGGTTCACCCCTCCACTTT. It translates to CASIGTGKGSPLHF.